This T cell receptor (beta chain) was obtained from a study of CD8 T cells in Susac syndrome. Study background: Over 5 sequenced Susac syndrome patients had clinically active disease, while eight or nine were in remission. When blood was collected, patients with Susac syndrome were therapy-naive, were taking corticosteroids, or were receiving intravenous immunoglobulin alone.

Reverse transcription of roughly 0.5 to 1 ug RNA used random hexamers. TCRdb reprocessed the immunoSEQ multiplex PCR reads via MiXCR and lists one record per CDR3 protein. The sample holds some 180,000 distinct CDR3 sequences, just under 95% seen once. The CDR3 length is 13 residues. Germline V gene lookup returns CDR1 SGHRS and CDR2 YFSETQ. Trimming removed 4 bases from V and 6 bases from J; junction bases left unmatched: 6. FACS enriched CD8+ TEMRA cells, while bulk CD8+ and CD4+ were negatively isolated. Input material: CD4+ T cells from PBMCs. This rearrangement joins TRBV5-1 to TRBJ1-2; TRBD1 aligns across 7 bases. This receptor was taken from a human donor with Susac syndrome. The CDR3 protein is CASSPSTGDGYTF. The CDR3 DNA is TGCGCCAGCAGCCCGTCCACAGGGGATGGCTACACCTTC.